The next 3 T cell receptor beta chains were all read from a single sample in a study of EBV T-cell therapy then PD-1 blockade in nasopharyngeal carcinoma. No cognate antigen is known for these TCRs. The table came from immunoSEQ multiplex PCR; TCRdb's copy has only in-frame clones and leaves some out. The sample yields under 20,000 clones, approximately 84% seen once. The treatment was: AdE1-LMPpoly-expanded autologous EBV-specific T-cell therapy followed by anti-PD-1 nivolumab. The specimen was CD8+ T cells from blood, collected at day 33 from a patient whose treatment included autologous EBV-specific T cells and nivolumab. The receptors stem from a man in his forties with nasopharyngeal carcinoma.

The count of this clone is one. The chain links TRBV27 to TRBJ2-4, with 8 positions matching TRBD1. Germline-derived CDR1 and CDR2 are MNHEY and SMNVEV (reference sequence). The V gene end was trimmed by 6 bases and the J gene end by 3 bases; junction bases not matched to a gene: 10. CDR3 size: 16 residues. For the CDR3, the DNA is TGTGCCAGCAGCTCCCCAGGGGGCGATAACAAAAACATTCAGTACTTC. This gives the protein CASSSPGGDNKNIQYF.

The chain carries TRBV14 and TRBJ2-3; 9 bases match TRBD2. The CDR3 spans 17 residues. Per the germline V gene, CDR1 is SGHDN and CDR2 is FVKESK. Losses at the gene ends were 3 bases for V and 5 bases for J; bases not matched to a gene: 12. The CDR3 DNA is TGTGCCAGCAGCCACCCGATTAGCGGGGGCCGAGGAGATACGCAGTATTTT. Translating it yields CASSHPISGGRGDTQYF.

V is TRBV3-1 (or the pseudogene TRBV3-2) and J is TRBJ1-3, with a possible D match to TRBD1 (5 bases). The germline V gene has CDR1 LGHDT and CDR2 YNNKEL (reference sequence). The germline V and J ends were trimmed by 0 bases and 7 bases, with 13 bases remaining between them. This CDR3 comprises 15 residues. Written as DNA, the CDR3 is TGTGCCAGCAGCCAAGATAGCCAGGGAAGGAACACCATATATTTT. Its translation is CASSQDSQGRNTIYF.